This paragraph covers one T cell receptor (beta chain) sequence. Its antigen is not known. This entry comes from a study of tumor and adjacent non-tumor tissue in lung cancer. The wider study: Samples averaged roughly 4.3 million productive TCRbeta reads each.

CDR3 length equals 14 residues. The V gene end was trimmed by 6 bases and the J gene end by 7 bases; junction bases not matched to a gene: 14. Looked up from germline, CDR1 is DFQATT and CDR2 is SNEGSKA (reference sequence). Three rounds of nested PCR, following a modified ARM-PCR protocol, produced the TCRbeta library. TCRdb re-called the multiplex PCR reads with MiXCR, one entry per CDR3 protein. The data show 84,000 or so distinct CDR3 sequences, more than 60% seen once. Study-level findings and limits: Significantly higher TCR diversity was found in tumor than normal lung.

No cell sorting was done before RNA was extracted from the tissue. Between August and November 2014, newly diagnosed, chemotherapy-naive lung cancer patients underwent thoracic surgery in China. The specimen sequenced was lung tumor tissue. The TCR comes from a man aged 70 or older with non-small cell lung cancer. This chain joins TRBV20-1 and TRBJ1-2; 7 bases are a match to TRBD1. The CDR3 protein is CSASVTGASCGYTF. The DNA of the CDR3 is TGCAGTGCATCGGTCACAGGGGCCTCCTGTGGCTACACCTTC.